This T cell receptor beta chain was found in a study of blood T cell repertoires in COVID-19. Turning to the study itself: The study drew acute and convalescent COVID-19 samples from the United States, Italy and Spain. Nucleic acid was either cDNA or gDNA, and it came from T cells, B-cell-depleted T cells, or PBMCs.

In the authors' methods: Amplifying reference gene primers gave estimates of nucleated cell counts. The table came from immunoSEQ multiplex PCR; TCRdb's copy has only in-frame clones and leaves some out. V and J calls and clone size follow that table, whereas D and trimming were derived from the DNA. Found here are tens of thousands of clones, around 86% of them singletons; the top ten hold 6.5% to 8.5%. Germline V gene lookup returns CDR1 ENHRY and CDR2 SYGVKD. V was clipped by 0 bases and J by 10 bases, with 16 bases between them. CDR3 length: 15 amino acids. The sample comprised peripheral blood. V is TRBV10-3 and J is TRBJ1-3; D is ambiguous. This clonotype originated in a man aged 50 to 59 with active COVID-19. CDR3 nucleotide sequence: TGTGCCATCAGTGAGTCTGGGCAGGCAGAACGAACCATATATTTT. Residues: CAISESGQAERTIYF.